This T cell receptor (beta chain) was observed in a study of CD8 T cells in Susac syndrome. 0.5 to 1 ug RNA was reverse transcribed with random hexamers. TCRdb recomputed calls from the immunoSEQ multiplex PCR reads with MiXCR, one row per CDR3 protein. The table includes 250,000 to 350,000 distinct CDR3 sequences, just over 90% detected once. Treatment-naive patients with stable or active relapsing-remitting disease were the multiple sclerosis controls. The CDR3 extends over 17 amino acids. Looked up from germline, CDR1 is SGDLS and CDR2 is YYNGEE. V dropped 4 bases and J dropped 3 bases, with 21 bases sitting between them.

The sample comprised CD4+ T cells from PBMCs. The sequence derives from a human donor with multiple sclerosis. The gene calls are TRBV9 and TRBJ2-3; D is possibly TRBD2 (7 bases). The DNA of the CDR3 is TGTGCCAGCAGCCCCAGGGGAGGGACCGCGGGGACAGATACGCAGTATTTT. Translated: CASSPRGGTAGTDTQYF.